What follows is one T cell receptor (beta chain) and its context. The sample originates from a study of control samples from healthy donors and cancer patients. The table came from immunoSEQ multiplex PCR; TCRdb's copy has only in-frame clones and leaves some out. The sample records 150,000 to 200,000 clones, about 86% being singletons. V lost 3 bases and J 5 bases, leaving 10 bases between the germline ends. Germline V gene sequence: CDR1 LNHDA, CDR2 SQIVND (reference sequence). CDR3 size: 13 residues. Source material: blood. The TCR comes from a man aged 18 to 29 in good health. This chain uses TRBV19 with TRBJ2-5; D not resolved. For the CDR3, the DNA is TGTGCCAGTAGTATCGGGTTCGGGGAGACCCAGTACTTC. Translating gives CASSIGFGETQYF.